The 10 T cell receptor beta chains given below trace back to one sample, sequenced in a study of CD8 T cells in Susac syndrome. With random hexamers, reverse transcription was performed on about 0.5 to 1 ug of RNA. TCRdb re-derived calls from the immunoSEQ multiplex PCR reads in MiXCR, one entry per CDR3 protein. This sample has roughly 150,000 distinct CDR3 sequences, with 95% to 96% found just once. Sequenced sample: CD8+ T cells from PBMCs. The source of these receptors is a human donor with multiple sclerosis.

J is TRBJ2-4 and V is TRBV3-1; 10 bases fit TRBD1. V trimming: 4 bases; J trimming: 9 bases; junction bases outside the gene matches: 9. This CDR3 has 15 amino acids. Germline CDR1 reads LGHDT; CDR2 reads YNNKEL (reference sequence). The CDR3 bases are TGTGCCAGCAGCCTACACGGAGGGACAGGGGCCATTCAGTACTTC. It is translated as CASSLHGGTGAIQYF.

The chain uses TRBV7-9 and TRBJ2-1, with TRBD2 identical over 13 bases. Trimming cost V 4 bases and J 2 bases; bases outside gene matches: 11. Germline assignment: CDR1 SEHNR and CDR2 FQNEAQ (reference sequence). The CDR3 consists of 19 residues. The CDR3: CASSSLALGLAGTYNEQFF. The CDR3 region has the DNA TGTGCCAGCAGCTCCCTCGCCCTGGGACTAGCGGGAACCTACAATGAGCAGTTCTTC.

The chain couples TRBV7-8 to TRBJ2-1; D possibly corresponds to TRBD2 (6 bases). CDR3 length: 15 residues. Germline assignment: CDR1 SGHVS and CDR2 FQNEAQ. The V end was cut by 4 bases, the J end by 4 bases, with 14 bases between. The CDR3 bases are TGTGCCAGCAGCTCTCGACTAGGATCATACAATGAGCAGTTCTTC. Its protein product is CASSSRLGSYNEQFF.

V usage is TRBV12-5 and J usage is TRBJ1-2, with D tentatively TRBD1 (6 bases). The CDR3 extends over 16 amino acids. CDR1 and CDR2 from the germline V gene are LGHNT and FRNRAP. Trimming shortened V by 0 bases and J by 6 bases, and 17 bases separated the two germline ends. The CDR3, as DNA: TGTGCTAGTGGTTTGGTACTAGGGGACAAGGTTGATGGCTACACCTTC. It is translated as CASGLVLGDKVDGYTF.

The gene calls are TRBV20-1 and TRBJ2-7; D possibly matches TRBD1 or TRBD2 (5 bases each). This CDR3 region has 13 residues. The V end was cut by 6 bases, the J end by 2 bases, with 14 bases between. CDR1 DFQATT and CDR2 SNEGSKA come from the germline V gene (reference sequence). The CDR3 DNA reads as TGCAGTGCCCGATCCCAGGGAGCCTACGAGCAGTACGTC. Its translation is CSARSQGAYEQYV.

This chain links TRBV19 with TRBJ2-1; D ambiguous. Looked up from germline, CDR1 is LNHDA and CDR2 is SQIVND (reference sequence). V gave up 8 bases and J gave up 6 bases, with 8 bases separating them. The CDR3 is made up of 11 amino acids. CDR3 DNA sequence: TGTGCCAGTTTAGGCATCAATGAGCAGTTCTTC. Protein: CASLGINEQFF.

This chain uses TRBV9 with TRBJ2-5; a possible D gene is TRBD2 (6 bases). The V gene lost 0 bases and the J gene lost 4 bases, with 10 bases spanning the gap. The CDR3 covers 14 residues. Germline values: CDR1 SGDLS, CDR2 YYNGEE. This CDR3 reads CASSVASAGETQYF. The CDR3 DNA is TGTGCCAGCAGCGTAGCTAGCGCGGGAGAGACCCAGTACTTC. Full variable domain (rest looked up from reference TRBV9 and TRBJ2-5): DSGVTQTPKHLITATGQRVTLRCSPRSGDLSVYWYQQSLDQGLQFLIQYYNGEERAKGNILERFSAQQFPDLHSELNLSSLELGDSALYFCASSVASAGETQYFGPGTRLLVL.

CDR3 nucleotide sequence: TGTGCCAGCAGTCCCACGATAGGCCTAAACACCGGGGAGCTGTTTTTT. Protein sequence: CASSPTIGLNTGELFF. V gene TRBV27 combines with J gene TRBJ2-2; D gene unclear. V was pared by 5 bases and J by 2 bases, with 15 bases between. CDR1 MNHEY and CDR2 SMNVEV come from the germline V gene (reference sequence). The CDR3 is made up of 16 amino acids.

The chain carries TRBV20-1 and TRBJ2-1; 9 bases match TRBD1. There are 16 residues in the CDR3. V shed 3 bases and J 0 bases; nucleotides not matched to a gene: 6. The V gene's germline CDR1 is DFQATT and CDR2 SNEGSKA (reference sequence). The CDR3 spells CSARDRGESSYNEQFF. The CDR3 DNA reads as TGCAGTGCTAGGGACAGGGGCGAGAGCTCCTACAATGAGCAGTTCTTC.

The chain uses TRBV6-6 and TRBJ2-3; 7 nucleotides agree with TRBD2. CDR1 is MNHNY and CDR2 is SVGAGI in the germline V gene (reference sequence). There are 16 residues in the CDR3. After removal of 3 bases from V and 6 bases from J, the junction contained 12 bases not matched to a gene. The CDR3 protein is CASSYLASGSTDTQYF. CDR3 in DNA: TGTGCCAGCAGTTATTTGGCTAGCGGATCTACCGATACGCAGTATTTT.